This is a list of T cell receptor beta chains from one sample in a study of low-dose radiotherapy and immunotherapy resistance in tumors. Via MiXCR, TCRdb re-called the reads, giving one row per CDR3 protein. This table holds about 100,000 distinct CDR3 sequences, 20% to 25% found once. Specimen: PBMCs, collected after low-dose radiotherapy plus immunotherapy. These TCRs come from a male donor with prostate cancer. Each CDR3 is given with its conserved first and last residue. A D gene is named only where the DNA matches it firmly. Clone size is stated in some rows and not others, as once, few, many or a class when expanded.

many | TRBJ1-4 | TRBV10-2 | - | TGCGCCAGCAAGGAGACGGCTAATGAAAAACTGTTTTTT | CASKETANEKLFF
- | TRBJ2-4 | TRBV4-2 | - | TGTGCCAGCAGCCAAGATTTCAGGCCCCTCCCAAAAAACATTCAGTACTTC | CASSQDFRPLPKNIQYF
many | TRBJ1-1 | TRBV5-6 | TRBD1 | TGTGCCAGCAGCCGACAGGGTTTCGGGTCCGCTGAAGCTTTCTTT | CASSRQGFGSAEAFF
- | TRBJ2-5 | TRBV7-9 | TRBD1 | TGTGCCAGCAGCCCCAGGGACAGCCAAGAGACCCAGTACTTC | CASSPRDSQETQYF
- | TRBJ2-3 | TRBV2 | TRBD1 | TGTGCCAGCAGTGGTTGGGACAGTGGCACAGATACGCAGTATTTT | CASSGWDSGTDTQYF
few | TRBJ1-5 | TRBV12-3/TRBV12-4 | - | TGTGCCAGCAAGGCAGGGCCGAATCAGCCCCAGCATTTT | CASKAGPNQPQHF
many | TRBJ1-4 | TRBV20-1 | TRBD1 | TGCAGTGCTGGACGGGGACAGGGCGAAAAACTGTTTTTT | CSAGRGQGEKLFF
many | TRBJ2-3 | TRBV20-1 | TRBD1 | TGCAGTGCTAACGCCCCTGGACAGGGAGACCATACGCAGTATTTT | CSANAPGQGDHTQYF
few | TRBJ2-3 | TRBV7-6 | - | TGTGCCAGCAGCATACCCTCAGATACAGATACGCAGTATTTT | CASSIPSDTDTQYF
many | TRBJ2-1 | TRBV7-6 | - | TGTGCCAGCAGCTTACCGCCCGACAGGCGACTTTACAATGAGCAGTTCTTC | CASSLPPDRRLYNEQFF
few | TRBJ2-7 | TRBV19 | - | TGTGCCACCACCCTGGGGGGAGACGGGCACGAGCAGTACTTC | CATTLGGDGHEQYF
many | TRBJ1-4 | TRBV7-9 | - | TGTGCCAGCAGCTTAGCTGCAACTAATGAAAAACTGTTTTTT | CASSLAATNEKLFF
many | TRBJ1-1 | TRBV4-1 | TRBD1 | TGCGCCAGCAGCTACTCCGGGACAGGCGGCACTGAAGCTTTCTTT | CASSYSGTGGTEAFF
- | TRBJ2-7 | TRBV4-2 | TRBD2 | TGTGCCAGCAGCCAAGAGACTAGCGGGAGTCACGAGCAGTACTTC | CASSQETSGSHEQYF
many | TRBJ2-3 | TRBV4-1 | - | TGCGCCAGCAGCCAACTCTCCGATACGCAGTATTTT | CASSQLSDTQYF
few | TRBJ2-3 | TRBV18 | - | TGTGCCAGCTCATTCGGGCCGAACACAGATACGCAGTATTTT | CASSFGPNTDTQYF
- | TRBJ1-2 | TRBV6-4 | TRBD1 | TGTGCCAACTTCAACCGACAGGGGGCGTATGGCTACACCTTC | CANFNRQGAYGYTF
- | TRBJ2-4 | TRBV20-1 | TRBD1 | TGCAGTGCGAGACAGGGGGGATCGAACATTCAGTACTTC | CSARQGGSNIQYF
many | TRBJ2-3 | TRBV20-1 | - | TGCAGTGCTTGGTCTTTCGGGGGAACAGATACGCAGTATTTT | CSAWSFGGTDTQYF
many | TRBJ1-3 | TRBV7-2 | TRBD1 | TGTGCCAGCAGCGTCGGACAGGGGTCTGGAAACACCATATATTTT | CASSVGQGSGNTIYF
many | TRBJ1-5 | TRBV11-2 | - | TGTGCCAGCAGCTTCGAACGTGGGCAGCCCCAGCATTTT | CASSFERGQPQHF
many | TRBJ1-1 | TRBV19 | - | TGTGCCAGTAGTATCTCTGACTGGAACACTGAAGCTTTCTTT | CASSISDWNTEAFF
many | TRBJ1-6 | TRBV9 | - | TGTGCCAGCAGCGTAGAACCGGGACTTCGGAATTCACCCCTCCACTTT | CASSVEPGLRNSPLHF
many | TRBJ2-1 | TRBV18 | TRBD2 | TGTGCCAGCTCACCGGCGGGGACCAGGGCTGCTAGCGGGTACAATGAGCAGTTCTTC | CASSPAGTRAASGYNEQFF
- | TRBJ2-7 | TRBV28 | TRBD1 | TGTGCCAGTAAGGGGGCGTATGGTCGGAACGAGCAGTACTTC | CASKGAYGRNEQYF
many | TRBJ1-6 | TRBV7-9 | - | TGTGCCAGCAGCTTAGGGGAGGGTTACTCACCCCTCCACTTT | CASSLGEGYSPLHF
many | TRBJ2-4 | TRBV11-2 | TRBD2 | TGTGCCAGCAGCTTAGATCCGGCTAGCGGGGGGGCTCGGGATTTC | CASSLDPASGGARDF
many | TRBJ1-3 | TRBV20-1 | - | TGCAGTGCTAGAGATCCGGGCGGTCAAAACACCATATATTTT | CSARDPGGQNTIYF
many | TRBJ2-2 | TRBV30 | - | TGTGCCTGGAGTGGGGACCGCGGAGCCGGGGAGCTGTTTTTT | CAWSGDRGAGELFF
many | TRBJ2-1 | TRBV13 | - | TGTGCCAGCAGCACCCACTTGGGGTCCTACAATGAGCAGTTCTTC | CASSTHLGSYNEQFF
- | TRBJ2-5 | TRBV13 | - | TGTGCCAGCAGCTTAGCCGGGGATGGGGAAGAGACCCAGTACTTC | CASSLAGDGEETQYF
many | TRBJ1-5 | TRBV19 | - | TGTGCCAGTAGTATTGCCGGGCGCAATCAGCCCCAGCATTTT | CASSIAGRNQPQHF
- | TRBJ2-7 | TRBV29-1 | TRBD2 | TGCAGCGTTGAAGGGACGCTAGCGGGGGGGCGGGACGAGCAGTACTTC | CSVEGTLAGGRDEQYF
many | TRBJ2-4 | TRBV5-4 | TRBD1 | TGTGCCAGCAGCCCGGGGGACCGGGACAGGGGCAAAAACATTCAGTACTTC | CASSPGDRDRGKNIQYF
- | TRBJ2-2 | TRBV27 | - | TGTGCCAGCAGTTTTGAGACGGGGAACACCGGGGAGCTGTTTTTT | CASSFETGNTGELFF
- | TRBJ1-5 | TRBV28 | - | TGTGCCAGCAGTTCACCTTGGTCCTCGGGTCAGCCCCAGCATTTT | CASSSPWSSGQPQHF
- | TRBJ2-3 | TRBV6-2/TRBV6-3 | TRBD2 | TGTGCCAGCATTAATAGCGGGGGGGCCGGAGATACGCAGTATTTT | CASINSGGAGDTQYF
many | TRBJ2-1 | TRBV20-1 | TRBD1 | TGCAGTGCTCGGACAGGCAATTACAATGAGCAGTTCTTC | CSARTGNYNEQFF
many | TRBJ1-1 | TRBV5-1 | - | TGCGCCAGCAGCTTGGCCGAGCAGGGGCAAACGCTGGGCACTGAAGCTTTCTTT | CASSLAEQGQTLGTEAFF
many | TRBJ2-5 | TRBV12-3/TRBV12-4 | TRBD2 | TGTGCCAGCAGTTTAGGGTGGGGGGGAGAGACCCAGTACTTC | CASSLGWGGETQYF
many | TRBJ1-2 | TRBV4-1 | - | TGCGCCAGCAGCCGAGCGGGGAGCTACAGCTATGGCTACACCTTC | CASSRAGSYSYGYTF
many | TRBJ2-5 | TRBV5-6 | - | TGTGCCAGCAGCGACTCGGGCGGGCAAGAGACCCAGTACTTC | CASSDSGGQETQYF
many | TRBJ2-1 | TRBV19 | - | TGTGCCAGTAGTATTAGGCCTAGCAATGAGCAGTTCTTC | CASSIRPSNEQFF
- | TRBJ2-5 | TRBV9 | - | TGTGCCAGCAGCCCCGGCGGGGTCTGGGGGGAGCAAGAGACCCAGTACTTC | CASSPGGVWGEQETQYF
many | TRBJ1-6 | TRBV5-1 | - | TGCGCCAGCAGCTTGGAGCGGTCTTCACCCCTCCACTTT | CASSLERSSPLHF
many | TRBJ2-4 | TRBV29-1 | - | TGCAGCGTTGGGAGGGACGACATTCAGTACTTC | CSVGRDDIQYF
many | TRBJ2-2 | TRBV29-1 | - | TGCAGCGTTGGTAACGCGAAGAACACCGGGGAGCTGTTTTTT | CSVGNAKNTGELFF
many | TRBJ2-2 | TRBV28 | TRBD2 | TGTGCCAGCAGTTCTCTTGGTGGGACTAGCCTTGTCCCCGGGGAGCTGTTTTTT | CASSSLGGTSLVPGELFF